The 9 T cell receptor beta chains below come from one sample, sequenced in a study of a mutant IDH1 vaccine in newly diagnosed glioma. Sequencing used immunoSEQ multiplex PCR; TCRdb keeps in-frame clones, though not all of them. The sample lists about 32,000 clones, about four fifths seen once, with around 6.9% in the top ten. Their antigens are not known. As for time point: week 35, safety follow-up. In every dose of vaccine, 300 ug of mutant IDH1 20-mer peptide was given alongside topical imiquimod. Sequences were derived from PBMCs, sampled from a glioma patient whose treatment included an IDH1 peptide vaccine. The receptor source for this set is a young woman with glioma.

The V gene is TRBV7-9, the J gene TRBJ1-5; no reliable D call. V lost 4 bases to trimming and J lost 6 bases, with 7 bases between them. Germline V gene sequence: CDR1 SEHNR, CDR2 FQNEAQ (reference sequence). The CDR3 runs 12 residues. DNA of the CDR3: TGTGCCAGCAGCTCGGACTCTCAGCCCCAGCATTTT. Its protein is CASSSDSQPQHF.

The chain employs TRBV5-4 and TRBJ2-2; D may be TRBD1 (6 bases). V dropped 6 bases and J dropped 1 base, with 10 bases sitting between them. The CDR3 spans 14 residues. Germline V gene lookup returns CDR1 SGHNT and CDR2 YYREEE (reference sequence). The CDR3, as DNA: TGTGCCAGCACCGGGACAAAGAACACCGGGGAGCTGTTTTTT. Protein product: CASTGTKNTGELFF. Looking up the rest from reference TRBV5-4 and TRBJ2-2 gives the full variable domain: ETGVTQSPTHLIKTRGQQVTLRCSSQSGHNTVSWYQQALGQGPQFIFQYYREEENGRGNFPPRFSGLQFPNYSSELNVNALELDDSALYLCASTGTKNTGELFFGEGSRLTVL.

DNA of the CDR3: TGCGCCAGCAGCCCGGGGACGGAAAATCAGCCCCAGCATTTT. This codes for CASSPGTENQPQHF. This chain joins TRBV5-1 and TRBJ1-5, with D maybe TRBD1 (5 bases). Trimming stripped 4 bases from V and 4 bases from J, with 12 bases between. Germline CDR1 is SGHRS and CDR2 is YFSETQ. The CDR3 consists of 14 residues.

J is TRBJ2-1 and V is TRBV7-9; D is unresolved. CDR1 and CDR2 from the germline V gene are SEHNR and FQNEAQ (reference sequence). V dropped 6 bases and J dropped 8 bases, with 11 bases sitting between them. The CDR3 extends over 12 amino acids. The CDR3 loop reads CASRVVVDEQFF. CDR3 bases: TGTGCCAGCAGGGTCGTGGTAGATGAGCAGTTCTTC.

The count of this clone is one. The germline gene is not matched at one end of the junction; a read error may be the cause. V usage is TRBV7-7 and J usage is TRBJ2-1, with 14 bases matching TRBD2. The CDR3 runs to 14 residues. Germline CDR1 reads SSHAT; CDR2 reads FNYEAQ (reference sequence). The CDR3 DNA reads TGTGCTAGCAGCTTGGGACTAGCGGGGGAGGAGCAGTTCTTC. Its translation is CASSLGLAGEEQFF.

The chain's CDR3 is CASSLAVEQYF. CDR3 coding DNA: TGTGCCAGCAGCTTAGCCGTCGAGCAGTACTTC. The chain recombines TRBV7-9 with TRBJ2-7; D unresolved. CDR3 length equals 11 residues. V shed 0 bases and J shed 6 bases, with 3 bases lying between them. Germline V CDR1 and CDR2: SEHNR, FQNEAQ (reference sequence).

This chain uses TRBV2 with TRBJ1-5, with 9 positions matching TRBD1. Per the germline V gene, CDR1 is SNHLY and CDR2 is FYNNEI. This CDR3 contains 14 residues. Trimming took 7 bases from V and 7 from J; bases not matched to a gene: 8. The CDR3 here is CASTGGTGLQPQHF. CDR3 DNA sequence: TGTGCCAGCACGGGCGGGACAGGGTTGCAGCCCCAGCATTTT. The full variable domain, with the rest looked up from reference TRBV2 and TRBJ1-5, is EPEVTQTPSHQVTQMGQEVILRCVPISNHLYFYWYRQILGQKVEFLVSFYNNEISEKSEIFDDQFSVERPDGSNFTLKIRSTKLEDSAMYFCASTGGTGLQPQHFGDGTRLSIL.

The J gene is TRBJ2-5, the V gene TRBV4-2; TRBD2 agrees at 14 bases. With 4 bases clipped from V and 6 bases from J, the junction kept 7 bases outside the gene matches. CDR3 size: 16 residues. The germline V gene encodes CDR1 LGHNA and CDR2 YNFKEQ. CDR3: CASSLGTSGSGKTQYF. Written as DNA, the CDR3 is TGTGCCAGCAGCCTAGGGACTAGCGGGAGTGGAAAGACCCAGTACTTC.

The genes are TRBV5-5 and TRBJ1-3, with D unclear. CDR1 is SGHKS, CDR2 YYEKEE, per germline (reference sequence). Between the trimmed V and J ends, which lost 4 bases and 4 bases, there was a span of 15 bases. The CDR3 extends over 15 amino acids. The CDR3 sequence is CASSTTDSGGNTIYF. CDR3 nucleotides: TGTGCCAGCAGCACAACCGATTCCGGGGGAAACACCATATATTTT. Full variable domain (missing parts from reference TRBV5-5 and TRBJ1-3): DAGVTQSPTHLIKTRGQQVTLRCSPISGHKSVSWYQQVLGQGPQFIFQYYEKEERGRGNFPDRFSARQFPNYSSELNVNALLLGDSALYLCASSTTDSGGNTIYFGEGSWLTVV.